The present TCR beta chain was sequenced within a study of blood T cell repertoires in COVID-19. Turning to the study itself: Whether acute or convalescent, the COVID-19 samples came from the United States, Italy and Spain. In each case, the material was cDNA or gDNA derived from T cells, B-cell-depleted T cells, or PBMCs.

Trimming took 6 bases from V and 3 from J, leaving 14 bases between them. The CDR3 contains 14 residues. The germline CDR1 and CDR2 sequences are SNHLY and FYNNEI. Per the original methods: Estimates of nucleated cell counts were drawn from the amplification of reference gene primers. Profiling relied on immunoSEQ multiplex PCR, and the TCRdb table lists in-frame clones only, not all of them. The V and J calls and clone size come from that table; D and trimming were worked out from the DNA. The sample yields 150,000 to 200,000 clones, around 85% seen once. The TCR comes from a woman aged 80 or over with acute or convalescent COVID-19. The chain couples TRBV2 to TRBJ1-1; perhaps TRBD1 as D (5 bases). The sample comprised peripheral blood. The DNA of the CDR3 is TGTGCCAGCAGCAGGGAGGAGGGGTACACTGAAGCTTTCTTT. Protein: CASSREEGYTEAFF.